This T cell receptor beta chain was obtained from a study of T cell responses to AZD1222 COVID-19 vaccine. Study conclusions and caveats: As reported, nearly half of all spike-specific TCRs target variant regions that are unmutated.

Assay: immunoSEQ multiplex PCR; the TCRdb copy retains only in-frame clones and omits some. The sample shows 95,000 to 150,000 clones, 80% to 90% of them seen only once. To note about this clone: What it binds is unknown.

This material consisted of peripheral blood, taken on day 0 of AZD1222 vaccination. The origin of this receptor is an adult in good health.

The CDR3: CASSLARSLVTEAFF. For the CDR3, the DNA is TGTGCCAGCAGCTTGGCGCGGTCCTTGGTCACTGAAGCTTTCTTT. This sequence joins TRBV11-2 and TRBJ1-1, with no clear D. Germline values: CDR1 SGHAT, CDR2 FQNNGV. Between the trimmed V and J ends, which lost 3 bases and 4 bases, there was a span of 15 bases. The CDR3 length is 15 residues.